A selection of T cell receptor beta chains follows, all from one sample in a study of blood T cell repertoires in COVID-19. Only in-frame clones appear in the TCRdb table, and some are missing; sequencing was by immunoSEQ multiplex PCR. This table has roughly 75,000 clones, approximately 77% appearing once. The specimen was peripheral blood. These receptors all stem from an older woman with acute or convalescent COVID-19. Each CDR3 is given with its conserved first and last residue. Each record gives: V gene, D gene, clone size, J gene, CDR3 protein, CDR3 DNA. The D gene is left open where the match is weak. Some rows have no size entry. The others give once, few or many, or a class for an expanded clone.

TRBV7-3,TRBD2,-,TRBJ2-7,CASSLKRTSGEYYEQYF,TGTGCCAGCAGCTTAAAGAGGACTAGCGGAGAGTACTACGAGCAGTACTTC
TRBV11-2,-,-,TRBJ1-1,CASSLPGFATEAFF,TGTGCCAGCAGCCTCCCCGGTTTTGCCACTGAAGCTTTCTTT
TRBV10-3,-,-,TRBJ2-5,CAIRDSSKIQETQYF,TGTGCCATCAGAGACTCCAGCAAAATACAAGAGACCCAGTACTTC
TRBV11-2,-,once,TRBJ1-5,CASSLGGGNQPQHF,TGTGCCAGCAGCTTAGGGGGAGGCAATCAGCCCCAGCATTTT
TRBV9,-,-,TRBJ2-7,CASSASPSKKPGEQYF,TGTGCCAGCAGCGCCTCTCCTTCGAAGAAACCGGGCGAGCAGTACTTC
TRBV12-2,-,-,TRBJ2-1,CASRLALRTSGEASYNEQFF,TGTGCAAGTCGCTTAGCTCTCCGGACTAGCGGAGAGGCCTCCTACAATGAGCAGTTCTTC
TRBV5-1,TRBD1,-,TRBJ2-5,CASSLGQGNQETQYF,TGCGCCAGCAGCTTGGGACAGGGCAATCAAGAGACCCAGTACTTC
TRBV5-1,TRBD2,-,TRBJ2-3,CASSLATAGPDTQYF,TGCGCCAGCAGCTTGGCGACAGCGGGGCCCGATACGCAGTATTTT
TRBV19,TRBD2,few,TRBJ2-1,CASTAGGASYNEQFF,TGTGCCAGTACTGCGGGAGGTGCCTCCTACAATGAGCAGTTCTTC
TRBV4-1,-,-,TRBJ1-1,CASSQGRGIGRTEAFF,TGCGCCAGCAGCCAAGGTAGGGGAATAGGGCGGACTGAAGCTTTCTTT
TRBV12-5,-,few,TRBJ1-1,CASGFSGNTEAFF,TGTGCTAGTGGTTTCTCAGGGAACACTGAAGCTTTCTTT
TRBV6-6,-,-,TRBJ1-5,CASSYSEGGQPQHF,TGTGCCAGCAGTTACTCGGAGGGGGGGCAGCCCCAGCATTTT
TRBV6-2/TRBV6-3,-,-,TRBJ1-6,CASSYVAGRTPLHF,TGTGCCAGCAGTTACGTGGCGGGTAGGACACCCCTCCACTTT
TRBV6-5,TRBD2,-,TRBJ2-5,CASSWTSGQGETQYF,TGTGCCAGCAGTTGGACTAGCGGCCAAGGAGAGACCCAGTACTTC
TRBV24-1,TRBD2,-,TRBJ2-2,CATSDSRLADTGELFF,TGTGCCACCAGTGACAGTCGACTAGCGGACACCGGGGAGCTGTTTTTT
TRBV5-4,-,-,TRBJ2-6,CASSPTSVEAGANVLTF,TGTGCCAGCAGCCCCACGTCGGTGGAGGCTGGGGCCAACGTCCTGACTTTC
TRBV6-2/TRBV6-3,TRBD2,once,TRBJ2-5,CASSLRPPLAGGSQETQYF,TGTGCCAGCAGTCTCAGACCCCCTCTAGCGGGGGGGTCCCAAGAGACCCAGTACTTC
TRBV2,TRBD2,-,TRBJ2-1,CASSDNLGLAGKSGYNEQFF,TGTGCCAGCAGTGATAATCTAGGACTAGCGGGGAAAAGTGGCTACAATGAGCAGTTCTTC
TRBV11-2,-,-,TRBJ2-5,CASSTESETQYF,TGTGCCAGCAGCACCGAGTCGGAGACCCAGTACTTC
TRBV7-9,TRBD1,-,TRBJ2-2,CASSLWTGASGTGELFF,TGTGCCAGCAGCTTATGGACAGGGGCCTCGGGGACCGGGGAGCTGTTTTTT
TRBV5-1,-,once,TRBJ2-3,CASSPGQPSTDTQYF,TGCGCCAGCAGCCCCGGACAGCCTAGCACAGATACGCAGTATTTT
TRBV28,-,-,TRBJ1-4,CASSLSGDEYEKLFF,TGTGCCAGCAGTTTATCGGGGGACGAATACGAAAAACTGTTTTTT
TRBV29-1,TRBD1,-,TRBJ2-7,CSVENGQGSYEQYF,TGCAGCGTGGAAAACGGACAGGGGTCCTACGAGCAGTACTTC
TRBV5-1,-,-,TRBJ1-5,CASSLSGSTNQPQHF,TGCGCCAGCAGCTTGTCCGGGTCTACCAATCAGCCCCAGCATTTT
TRBV4-2,-,-,TRBJ1-5,CASSQDRVSQPQHF,TGTGCCAGCAGCCAAGACAGGGTTTCTCAGCCCCAGCATTTT
TRBV5-6,TRBD1,-,TRBJ1-2,CASSPGTGANYGYTF,TGTGCCAGCAGCCCTGGGACAGGGGCTAACTATGGCTACACCTTC
TRBV6-2/TRBV6-3,TRBD1,-,TRBJ2-7,CASSTGTVYEQYF,TGTGCCAGCAGTACCGGGACAGTCTACGAGCAGTACTTC
TRBV5-1,TRBD1,-,TRBJ2-2,CASSPSGTGPGELFF,TGCGCCAGCAGCCCATCCGGGACAGGGCCCGGGGAGCTGTTTTTT
TRBV28,-,-,TRBJ2-7,CASSSDSNYEQYF,TGTGCCAGCAGTTCGGACAGTAACTACGAGCAGTACTTC
TRBV11-2,TRBD1,-,TRBJ1-1,CASSKEGTGETEAFF,TGTGCCAGCAGTAAGGAAGGGACAGGGGAAACTGAAGCTTTCTTT
TRBV6-1,-,-,TRBJ1-4,CASSEGGGGGEKLFF,TGTGCCAGCAGTGAAGGGGGCGGCGGTGGGGAAAAACTGTTTTTT
TRBV7-8,TRBD2,-,TRBJ2-7,CASSTLAGGLSYEQYF,TGTGCCAGCAGCACATTAGCGGGGGGGCTCTCCTACGAGCAGTACTTC
TRBV2,-,-,TRBJ1-1,CASTGLDTEAFF,TGTGCCAGCACGGGGTTGGACACTGAAGCTTTCTTT
TRBV15,-,-,TRBJ1-6,CATSRDPDRTNSPLHF,TGTGCCACCAGCAGAGATCCAGACAGGACAAATTCACCCCTCCACTTT
TRBV4-1,TRBD2,few,TRBJ2-6,CASSQEPAGSGANVLTF,TGCGCCAGCAGCCAAGAACCAGCGGGATCTGGGGCCAACGTCCTGACTTTC
TRBV5-4,-,-,TRBJ2-3,CASSLLMGEGTDTQYF,TGTGCCAGCAGCTTGTTAATGGGGGAGGGCACAGATACGCAGTATTTT
TRBV6-5,-,-,TRBJ1-1,CASSPKTGNTEAFF,TGTGCCAGCAGTCCAAAGACAGGGAACACTGAAGCTTTCTTT
TRBV11-2,-,-,TRBJ2-1,CASSFLLAPNEQFF,TGTGCCAGCAGCTTTTTACTAGCACCCAATGAGCAGTTCTTC
TRBV2,-,-,TRBJ1-6,CASSEIRDLGEALHF,TGTGCCAGCAGTGAGATCCGGGACTTAGGCGAGGCCCTCCACTTT
TRBV6-6,-,-,TRBJ1-2,CASSSDKDYGYTF,TGTGCCAGCAGCTCAGACAAGGACTATGGCTACACCTTC
TRBV7-3,TRBD1,-,TRBJ1-5,CASSKIRWGQGDQPQHF,TGTGCCAGCAGTAAAATTCGTTGGGGACAGGGGGATCAGCCCCAGCATTTT
TRBV7-2,-,once,TRBJ1-1,CASSPPRDTEAFF,TGTGCCAGCAGCCCCCCCAGGGACACTGAAGCTTTCTTT
TRBV7-2,-,-,TRBJ1-6,CASSSVGQGSPLHF,TGTGCCAGCAGCTCCGTCGGGCAGGGATCACCCCTCCACTTT
TRBV6-2/TRBV6-3,-,-,TRBJ2-1,CASSYWADNEQFF,TGTGCCAGCAGTTACTGGGCCGACAATGAGCAGTTCTTC
TRBV3-1/TRBV3-2,TRBD2,-,TRBJ2-3,CASSLTSGGADTQYF,TGTGCCAGCAGCCTAACTAGCGGGGGGGCAGATACGCAGTATTTT
TRBV6-1,-,-,TRBJ1-2,CASSAGRDGNQNGYTF,TGTGCCAGCAGTGCGGGGAGGGACGGAAATCAAAATGGCTACACCTTC
TRBV30,-,-,TRBJ2-7,CAWTVQGYEQYF,TGTGCCTGGACCGTACAGGGTTACGAGCAGTACTTC
TRBV4-3,TRBD1,few,TRBJ1-4,CASSQSKQGAEKLFF,TGCGCCAGCAGCCAATCAAAACAGGGGGCGGAAAAACTGTTTTTT
TRBV9,TRBD2,-,TRBJ2-5,CASSVATGGPGETQYF,TGTGCCAGCAGCGTAGCTACGGGGGGGCCCGGTGAGACCCAGTACTTC
TRBV7-2,-,-,TRBJ2-5,CASSLARRGLLETQYF,TGTGCCAGCAGCTTAGCGAGGAGGGGCCTATTGGAGACCCAGTACTTC
TRBV5-1,TRBD2,-,TRBJ2-3,CASSLVPGLAGGRTDTQYF,TGCGCCAGCAGCTTGGTCCCGGGACTAGCGGGAGGGCGCACAGATACGCAGTATTTT
TRBV7-8,TRBD1,-,TRBJ2-6,CASSRGQAGANVLTF,TGTGCCAGCAGCCGGGGACAGGCTGGGGCCAACGTCCTGACTTTC
TRBV10-1,TRBD2,-,TRBJ2-1,CASSTGTRPYNEQFF,TGCGCCAGCAGTACCGGGACTAGACCATACAATGAGCAGTTCTTC
TRBV30,-,-,TRBJ2-3,CAWSVSASPGSTDTQYF,TGTGCCTGGAGTGTATCCGCCTCCCCAGGAAGCACAGATACGCAGTATTTT